This T cell receptor (beta chain) came from a study of Graves' ophthalmopathy and Graves' hyperthyroidism. As for the study in general: Hyperthyroidism showing no ophthalmopathy within 18 months of follow-up was stable. General study results and limits: Blood shared most expanded thyroid clonotypes above 0.001 frequency.

Only a few counts were recorded for this clonotype. Its specificity is not known. This CDR3 contains 13 residues. V lost 6 bases to trimming and J lost 4 bases, with 13 bases between them. Germline CDR1 MNHNY, CDR2 SVGAGI (reference sequence). Transcripts of RNA were the source for amplifying TCR beta CDR3 regions. A first-round RT-PCR used HTBI primers, followed by a second-round multiplex PCR. TCRdb itself ran the multiplex PCR reads through MiXCR, one entry per CDR3 protein. The data hold more than 1,000,000 distinct CDR3 sequences, with 36% observed a single time. The sequence derives from an adult man with Graves' hyperthyroidism. The sample consisted of peripheral blood or thyroid tissue (not recorded which). The chain combines TRBV6-6 with TRBJ2-7, with a possible D match to TRBD1 (6 bases). Written as DNA, the CDR3 is TGTGCCAGCAGCGAACACAGGGATTACGAGCAGTACTTC. This sequence encodes CASSEHRDYEQYF.